These 26 T cell receptor beta chains came from one sample sequenced in a study of identical twins (TCRdb year 2016). Library prep was done by 5' RACE. Instrument on record: Illumina HiSeq 2000. The public reads were reanalyzed by TCRdb: fastp trimming at Q25, MiXCR alignment, in-frame beta chains only. Each entry is one CDR3 protein sequence, shown with its most common DNA and genes. Present in this sample are around 280,000 distinct CDR3 sequences, 8% to 9% of which were seen just once. Over 2% of the sample rests with the top ten. This sample was also put to use in a study of yellow fever vaccine responses in identical twins.

Sequencing was done on a sample of memory (CD45RO+) T cells sorted from blood. The sample's cell subset or site label, decoded: CD45RO+ enriched T cells. These receptors all stem from a woman under 30 in good health.

This clonotype was detected only a few times. The chain carries TRBV12-3 or TRBV12-4 and TRBJ2-3, with D maybe TRBD1 (7 bases). Trimming left V 3 bases short and J 5 bases short, with 15 bases between. The CDR3 runs 15 residues. The CDR3 DNA sequence: TGTGCCAGCAGTTTGGAGGGGGCGCGTGGAGATACGCAGTATTTT. Protein sequence: CASSLEGARGDTQYF.

This clonotype was counted only a few times. The chain uses TRBV12-3 or TRBV12-4 and TRBJ2-1; TRBD2 matches at 7 bases. J gave up 0 bases and V 5 bases, and 10 bases lay outside the gene matches. CDR3 length equals 17 residues. The CDR3 coding sequence is TGTGCCAGCAGTCCGTCGCGGGGGAGCCTCTCCTACAATGAGCAGTTCTTC. It is translated as CASSPSRGSLSYNEQFF.

The genes are TRBV20-1 and TRBJ2-7; maybe TRBD2 (6 bases). The CDR3 totals 15 residues. CDR1 is DFQATT, CDR2 SNEGSKA, per germline (reference sequence). Trimming left V 3 bases short and J 0 bases short, with 15 bases between. DNA of the CDR3: TGCAGTGCTAGGGACCAGGGAGGTTTCTCCTACGAGCAGTACTTC. It codes for CSARDQGGFSYEQYF.

At least ten counts were recorded for this clonotype. The J gene is TRBJ1-5, the V gene TRBV12-3 or TRBV12-4; D is ambiguous. This CDR3 region has 15 residues. Trimming cost V 1 base and J 1 base, with 8 bases left between them. CDR3: CASSLVLVSNQPQHF. In DNA form, the CDR3 reads TGTGCCAGCAGTTTAGTACTGGTGAGCAATCAGCCCCAGCATTTT.

This clonotype was seen repeatedly, ten times or more. The chain couples TRBV6-1 to TRBJ1-3, with 8 bases matching TRBD1. Trimming took 7 bases from V and 2 from J; bases not matched to a gene: 4. The CDR3 has 14 residues. CDR1 MNHNS and CDR2 SASEGT come from the germline V gene. The DNA of the CDR3 is TGTGCCAGCACCAGGACAGGGACTGGAAACACCATATATTTT. Its protein product is CASTRTGTGNTIYF.

The chain joins TRBV6-4 to TRBJ1-2; no reliable D call. The CDR3 spans 14 residues. Germline lookup yields CDR1 MRHNA and CDR2 SNTAGT. V was pared by 0 bases and J by 4 bases, with 9 bases between. CDR3 sequence reads: CASSDSDGPYGYTF. CDR3 in DNA: TGTGCCAGCAGTGACTCGGACGGCCCCTATGGCTACACCTTC.

This clonotype appeared many times. The rearrangement uses TRBV6-4 and TRBJ2-1; D remains unclear. The ends were cut back, 0 bases at V and 3 bases at J, with 6 bases in the middle. CDR3 size: 14 residues. Germline CDR1 MRHNA, CDR2 SNTAGT. This CDR3 is CASSDSGGYNEQFF. The CDR3 DNA reads as TGTGCCAGCAGTGACTCTGGCGGCTACAATGAGCAGTTCTTC.

This clonotype was recorded many times. V usage is TRBV6-1 and J usage is TRBJ2-3, with D tentatively TRBD1 (5 bases). Germline CDR1 MNHNS, CDR2 SASEGT. Trimming pared 8 bases from V and 1 base from J, leaving 19 bases between. This CDR3 spans 16 amino acids. The CDR3 sequence is CASAQSQGRGTDTQYF. The CDR3 DNA follows: TGTGCCAGCGCCCAATCCCAGGGTCGGGGCACAGATACGCAGTATTTT.

The rearrangement links TRBV20-1 to TRBJ1-1; 7 nucleotides match TRBD1. This CDR3 spans 14 amino acids. Germline V gene sequence: CDR1 DFQATT, CDR2 SNEGSKA (reference sequence). V lost 3 bases and J lost 2; bases outside the gene matches: 6. The CDR3 DNA follows: TGCAGTGCTAGGAACAAAGGGGGCAACACTGAAGCTTTCTTT. Its protein is CSARNKGGNTEAFF.

This clonotype was seen more than once but under ten times. The chain recombines TRBV18 with TRBJ1-1, with D possibly TRBD1 on 6 matching bases. The CDR3 is 16 amino acids. V lost 5 bases, J lost 3 bases, and 19 bases lay in between. Germline V CDR1 and CDR2: KGHSH, LQKENI. CDR3 sequence (DNA): TGTGCCAGCTCAACACAACCACAGGGAATGTACACTGAAGCTTTCTTT. It specifies CASSTQPQGMYTEAFF.

V usage is TRBV4-2 and J usage is TRBJ1-1; TRBD1 might be the D (5 bases). The V gene lost 0 bases and the J gene lost 1 base, with 15 bases spanning the gap. CDR1 and CDR2 from the germline V gene are LGHNA and YNFKEQ. CDR3 length equals 17 residues. This CDR3 reads CASSQDRAGTANTEAFF. CDR3 nucleotide sequence: TGTGCCAGCAGCCAAGATAGGGCAGGGACCGCGAACACTGAAGCTTTCTTT.

This clonotype appeared a few times. The chain links TRBV6-4 to TRBJ2-2; D unclear. Deletions cut 4 bases from V and 5 bases from J, with 11 bases between. There are 14 residues in the CDR3. Germline CDR1 and CDR2: MRHNA and SNTAGT. CDR3 sequence reads: CASSAATSTGELFF. CDR3 nucleotides: TGTGCCAGCAGTGCGGCCACGTCTACCGGGGAGCTGTTTTTT.

The chain carries TRBV19 and TRBJ1-1; D may be TRBD1 (5 bases). V dropped 4 bases and J dropped 9 bases, with 21 bases sitting between them. CDR1 is LNHDA, CDR2 SQIVND, per germline (reference sequence). The CDR3 is 15 residues long. The CDR3 is CASSTLVGQGGKAFF. CDR3 in DNA: TGTGCCAGTAGTACTCTGGTGGGTCAGGGAGGGAAAGCTTTCTTT.

This clonotype has more than one count but fewer than ten. The chain carries TRBV10-2 and TRBJ2-1; 7 nucleotides agree with TRBD2. Germline CDR1 is WSHSY and CDR2 is SAAADI. The V segment lost 9 bases and the J segment 5 bases; nucleotides outside the gene matches: 7. This CDR3 has 13 residues. DNA of the CDR3: TGCGCCAGGTCGGGGGGTGCCAACAATGAGCAGTTCTTC. Its protein is CARSGGANNEQFF.

This clonotype has ten or more counts. V is TRBV7-6 and J is TRBJ2-1, with 10 bases matching TRBD2. Germline-derived CDR1 and CDR2 are SGHVS and FNYEAQ. With V trimmed by 1 base and J by 5 bases, 8 bases remained unmatched. The CDR3 is 17 residues long. The CDR3 is CASSLGGLAGADNEQFF. The CDR3 region has the DNA TGTGCCAGCAGCTTAGGGGGGCTAGCGGGAGCTGACAATGAGCAGTTCTTC.

There are many counts of this clonotype. This chain connects TRBV5-1 to TRBJ2-7, with 8 bases that match TRBD2. CDR3 length: 14 amino acids. Germline trimming cut 2 bases from V and 0 bases from J; bases unmatched to any gene: 1. Germline V CDR1 and CDR2: SGHRS, YFSETQ. CDR3 sequence: CASSFSGASYEQYF. The CDR3 coding sequence is TGCGCCAGCAGCTTTAGCGGGGCCTCCTACGAGCAGTACTTC.

This clonotype was observed a few times. The J gene is TRBJ2-6, the V gene TRBV5-1, with D unresolved. The CDR3 is 16 residues long. V lost 0 bases to trimming and J lost 1 base, with 8 bases between them. CDR1 and CDR2 from the germline V gene are SGHRS and YFSETQ. In DNA, the CDR3 is TGCGCCAGCAGCTTGGGGGCCTCTTCTGGGGCCAACGTCCTGACTTTC. The encoded protein is CASSLGASSGANVLTF.

The chain couples TRBV6-4 to TRBJ2-1; 8 positions agree with TRBD2. Germline V lookup: CDR1 MRHNA, CDR2 SNTAGT. V gave up 3 bases and J gave up 7 bases; unmatched junction bases: 5. The CDR3 runs to 14 residues. The CDR3 nucleotides are TGTGCCAGCAGTGATGCGGGAGGCGTAAATGAGCAGTTCTTC. Residues: CASSDAGGVNEQFF.

This clonotype was recorded at least ten times. V and J are TRBV10-3 and TRBJ1-1; 8 positions agree with TRBD1. Germline assignment: CDR1 ENHRY and CDR2 SYGVKD. The CDR3 spans 14 residues. Germline trimming cut 5 bases from V and 5 bases from J; bases unmatched to any gene: 7. CDR3 coding DNA: TGTGCCATCAGTCAAGGACAGGGTAAAACTGAAGCTTTCTTT. Its protein product is CAISQGQGKTEAFF.

This clonotype was detected many times. This rearrangement joins TRBV4-2 to TRBJ1-6; possible D gene TRBD1, 6 bases. The CDR3 runs to 14 residues. From germline, CDR1 is LGHNA and CDR2 YNFKEQ. V lost 6 bases and J 7 bases, leaving 13 bases between the germline ends. The CDR3: CASRPGTNNSPLHF. In DNA form, the CDR3 reads TGTGCCAGCAGGCCCGGGACAAACAATTCACCCCTCCACTTT.

This clonotype was counted only a few times. The V call is TRBV20-1, the J call TRBJ1-6; D perhaps matches TRBD1 (6 bases). Trimming shortened V by 0 bases and J by 6 bases, and 6 bases separated the two germline ends. The germline CDR1 and CDR2 sequences are DFQATT and SNEGSKA (reference sequence). CDR3 size: 13 residues. CDR3 in amino acids: CSAREGGNSPLHF. CDR3 coding DNA: TGCAGTGCTAGAGAAGGGGGTAATTCACCCCTCCACTTT.

With regard to this clonotype: A single base separates this from a much larger clone, so it may be a read error. The chain links TRBV4-2 to TRBJ2-1, with a tentative D call TRBD1 (5 bases). Germline V CDR1 and CDR2: LGHNA, YNFKEQ. The CDR3 contains 16 residues. The CDR3 is CASNQDLQGAYNEQFF. The CDR3, as DNA: TGTGCCAGCAACCAAGATCTGCAGGGTGCCTACAATGAGCAGTTCTTC.

This clonotype was observed many times. The gene calls are TRBV28 and TRBJ2-5; the D gene is possibly TRBD2 (5 bases). V was pared by 7 bases and J by 1 base, with 7 bases between. The germline V gene has CDR1 MDHEN and CDR2 SYDVKM. The CDR3 covers 12 residues. This chain's CDR3 is CASKAGQETQYF. The CDR3 coding sequence is TGTGCCAGCAAGGCGGGCCAAGAGACCCAGTACTTC. Variable domain in full (rest from reference TRBV28 and TRBJ2-5): DVKVTQSSRYLVKRTGEKVFLECVQDMDHENMFWYRQDPGLGLRLIYFSYDVKMKEKGDIPEGYSVSREKKERFSLILESASTNQTSMYLCASKAGQETQYFGPGTRLLVL.

The chain joins TRBV20-1 to TRBJ1-1; TRBD1 matches at 8 bases. Germline V CDR1 and CDR2: DFQATT, SNEGSKA (reference sequence). Unmatched junction bases numbered 6, after V lost 5 bases and J lost 1 base. The CDR3 contains 14 residues. The CDR3 nucleotides are TGCAGTGCTCCTAGGACAGGGCGGAACACTGAAGCTTTCTTT. It specifies CSAPRTGRNTEAFF.

The table lists this clonotype with a few counts. This rearrangement joins TRBV28 to TRBJ2-7, with 9 nucleotides matching TRBD1. The V gene's germline CDR1 is MDHEN and CDR2 SYDVKM. The length of the CDR3 is 13 residues. Trimming took 3 bases from V and 6 from J; bases not matched to a gene: 3. The CDR3, as DNA: TGTGCCAGCAGTTTGGCGACAGGGGGCGAGCAGTACGTC. It translates to CASSLATGGEQYV.

CDR3 residues: CASSLKGGTGVGSYEQYF. The DNA of the CDR3 is TGTGCCAGCAGTTTAAAGGGGGGGACAGGGGTCGGGTCTTACGAGCAGTACTTC. This rearrangement joins TRBV27 to TRBJ2-7; TRBD1 matches 10 bases. The CDR3 runs to 18 residues. Germline V gives CDR1 MNHEY, CDR2 SMNVEV (reference sequence). The J segment lost 4 bases and the V segment lost 2 bases, leaving 14 bases of the junction unmatched.